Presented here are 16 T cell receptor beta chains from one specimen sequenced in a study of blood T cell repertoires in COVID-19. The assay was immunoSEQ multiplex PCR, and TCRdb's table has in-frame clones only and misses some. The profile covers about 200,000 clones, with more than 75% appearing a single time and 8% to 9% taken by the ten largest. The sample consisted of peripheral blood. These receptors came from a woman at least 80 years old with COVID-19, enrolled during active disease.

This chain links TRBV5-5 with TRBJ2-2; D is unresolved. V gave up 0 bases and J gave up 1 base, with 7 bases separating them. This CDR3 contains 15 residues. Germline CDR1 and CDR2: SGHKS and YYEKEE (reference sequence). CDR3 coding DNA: TGTGCCAGCAGCTTGGCGGCAGGGAACACCGGGGAGCTGTTTTTT. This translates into CASSLAAGNTGELFF.

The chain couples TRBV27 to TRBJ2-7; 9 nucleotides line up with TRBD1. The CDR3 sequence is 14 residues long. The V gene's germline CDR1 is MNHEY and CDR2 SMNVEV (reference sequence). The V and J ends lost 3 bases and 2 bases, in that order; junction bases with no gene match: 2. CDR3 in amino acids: CASSFTGGTYEQYF. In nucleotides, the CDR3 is TGTGCCAGCAGTTTTACAGGGGGCACCTACGAGCAGTACTTC.

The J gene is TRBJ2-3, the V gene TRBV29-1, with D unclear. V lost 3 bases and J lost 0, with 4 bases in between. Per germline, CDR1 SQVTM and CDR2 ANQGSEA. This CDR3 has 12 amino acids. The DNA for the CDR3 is TGCAGCGTTGATCCGAGCACAGATACGCAGTATTTT. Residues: CSVDPSTDTQYF.

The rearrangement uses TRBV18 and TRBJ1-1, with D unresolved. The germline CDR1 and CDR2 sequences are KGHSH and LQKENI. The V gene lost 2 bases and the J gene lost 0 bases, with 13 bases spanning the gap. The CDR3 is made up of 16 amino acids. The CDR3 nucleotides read TGTGCCAGCTCACCATTCGACGGACTCATGAACACTGAAGCTTTCTTT. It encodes CASSPFDGLMNTEAFF.

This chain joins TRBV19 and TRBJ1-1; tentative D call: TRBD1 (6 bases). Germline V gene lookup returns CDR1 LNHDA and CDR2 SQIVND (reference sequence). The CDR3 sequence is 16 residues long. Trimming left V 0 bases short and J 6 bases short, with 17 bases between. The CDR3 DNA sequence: TGTGCCAGTAGTATAGAAGCAGGGGTGAGGTTTGCTGAAGCTTTCTTT. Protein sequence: CASSIEAGVRFAEAFF.

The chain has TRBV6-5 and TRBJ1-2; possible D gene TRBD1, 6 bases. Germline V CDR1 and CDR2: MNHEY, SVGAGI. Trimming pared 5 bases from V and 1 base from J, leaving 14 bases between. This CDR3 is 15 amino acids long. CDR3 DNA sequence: TGTGCCAGCAGTCGACTGAACAGGGTTAACTATGGCTACACCTTC. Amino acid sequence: CASSRLNRVNYGYTF.

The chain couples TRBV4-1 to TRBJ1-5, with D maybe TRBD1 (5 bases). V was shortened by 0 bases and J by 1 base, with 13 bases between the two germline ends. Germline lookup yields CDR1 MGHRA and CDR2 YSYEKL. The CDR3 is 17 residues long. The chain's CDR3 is CASSQDGGEVSNQPQHF. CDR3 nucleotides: TGCGCCAGCAGCCAAGATGGGGGGGAGGTAAGCAATCAGCCCCAGCATTTT.

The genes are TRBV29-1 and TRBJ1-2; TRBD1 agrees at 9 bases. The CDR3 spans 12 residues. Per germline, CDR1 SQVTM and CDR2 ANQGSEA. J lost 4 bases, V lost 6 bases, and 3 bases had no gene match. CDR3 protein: CSVGQGTYGYTF. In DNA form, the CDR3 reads TGCAGCGTGGGACAGGGAACCTATGGCTACACCTTC.

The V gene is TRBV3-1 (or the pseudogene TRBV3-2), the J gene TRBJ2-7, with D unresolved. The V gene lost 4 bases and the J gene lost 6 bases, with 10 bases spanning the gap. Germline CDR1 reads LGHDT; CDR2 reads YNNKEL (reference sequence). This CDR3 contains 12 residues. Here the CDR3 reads CASSLRSLEQYF. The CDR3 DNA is TGTGCCAGCAGCCTGCGGAGCCTCGAGCAGTACTTC.

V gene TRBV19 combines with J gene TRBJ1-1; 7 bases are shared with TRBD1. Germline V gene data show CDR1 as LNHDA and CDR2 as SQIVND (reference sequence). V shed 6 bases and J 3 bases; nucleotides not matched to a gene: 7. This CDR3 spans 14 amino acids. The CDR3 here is CASRYGTAHTEAFF. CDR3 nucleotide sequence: TGTGCCAGTAGGTACGGGACAGCCCACACTGAAGCTTTCTTT.

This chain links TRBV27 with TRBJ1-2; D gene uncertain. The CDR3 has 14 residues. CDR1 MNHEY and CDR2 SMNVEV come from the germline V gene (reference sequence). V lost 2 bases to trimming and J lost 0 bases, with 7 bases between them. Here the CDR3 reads CASSLTSPNYGYTF. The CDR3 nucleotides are TGTGCCAGCAGTTTAACTTCTCCTAACTATGGCTACACCTTC.

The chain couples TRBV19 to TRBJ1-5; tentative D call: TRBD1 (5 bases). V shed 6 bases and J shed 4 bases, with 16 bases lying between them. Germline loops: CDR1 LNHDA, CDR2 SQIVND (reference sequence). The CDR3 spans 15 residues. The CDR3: CASSPIDRINQPQHF. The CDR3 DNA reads TGTGCCAGTAGCCCTATCGACAGAATAAATCAGCCCCAGCATTTT.

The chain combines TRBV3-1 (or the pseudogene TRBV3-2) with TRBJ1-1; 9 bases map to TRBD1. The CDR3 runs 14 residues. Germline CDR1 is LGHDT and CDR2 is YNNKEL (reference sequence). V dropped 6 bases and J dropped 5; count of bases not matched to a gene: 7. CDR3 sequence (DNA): TGTGCCAGCAGTTCCGGGACAGGGAGGACTGAAGCTTTCTTT. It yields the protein CASSSGTGRTEAFF.

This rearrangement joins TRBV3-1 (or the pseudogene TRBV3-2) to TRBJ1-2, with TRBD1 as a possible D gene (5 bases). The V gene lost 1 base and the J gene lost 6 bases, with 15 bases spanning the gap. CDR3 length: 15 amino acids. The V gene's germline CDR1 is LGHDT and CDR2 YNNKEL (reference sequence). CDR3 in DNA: TGTGCCAGCAGCCAAGGTCAGGGTATGGGCCATGGCTACACCTTC. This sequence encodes CASSQGQGMGHGYTF.

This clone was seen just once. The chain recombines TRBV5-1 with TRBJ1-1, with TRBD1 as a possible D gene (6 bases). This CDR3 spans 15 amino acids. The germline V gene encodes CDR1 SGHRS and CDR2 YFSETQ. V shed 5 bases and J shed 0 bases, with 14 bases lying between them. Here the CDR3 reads CASRPKQGLNTEAFF. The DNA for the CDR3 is TGCGCCAGCAGACCCAAACAGGGATTGAACACTGAAGCTTTCTTT.

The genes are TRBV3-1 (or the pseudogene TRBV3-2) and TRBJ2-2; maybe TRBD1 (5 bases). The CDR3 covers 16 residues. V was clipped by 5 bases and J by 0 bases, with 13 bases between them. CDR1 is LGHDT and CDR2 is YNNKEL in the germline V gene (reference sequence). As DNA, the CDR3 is TGTGCCAGCAGCAAAAGGATGACAGCGAACACCGGGGAGCTGTTTTTT. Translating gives CASSKRMTANTGELFF.